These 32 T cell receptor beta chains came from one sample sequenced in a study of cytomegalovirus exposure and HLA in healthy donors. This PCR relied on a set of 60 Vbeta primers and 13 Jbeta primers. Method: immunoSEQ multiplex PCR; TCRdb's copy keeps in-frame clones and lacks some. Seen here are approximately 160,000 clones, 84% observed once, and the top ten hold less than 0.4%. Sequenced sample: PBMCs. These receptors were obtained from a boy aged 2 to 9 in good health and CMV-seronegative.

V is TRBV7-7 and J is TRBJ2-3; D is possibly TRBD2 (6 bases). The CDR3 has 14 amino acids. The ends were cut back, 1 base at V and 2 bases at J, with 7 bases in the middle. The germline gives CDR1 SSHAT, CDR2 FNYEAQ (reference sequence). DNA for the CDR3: TGTGCCAGCAGCTTAGGGGAGGACACAGATACGCAGTATTTT. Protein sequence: CASSLGEDTDTQYF.

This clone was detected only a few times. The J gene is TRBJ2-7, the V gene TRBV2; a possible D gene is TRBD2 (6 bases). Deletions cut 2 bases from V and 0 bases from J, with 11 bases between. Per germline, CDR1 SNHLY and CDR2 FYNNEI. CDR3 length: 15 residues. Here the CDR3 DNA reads TGTGCCAGCAGTGAAATCGGGCGGGACTCCTACGAGCAGTACTTC. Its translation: CASSEIGRDSYEQYF.

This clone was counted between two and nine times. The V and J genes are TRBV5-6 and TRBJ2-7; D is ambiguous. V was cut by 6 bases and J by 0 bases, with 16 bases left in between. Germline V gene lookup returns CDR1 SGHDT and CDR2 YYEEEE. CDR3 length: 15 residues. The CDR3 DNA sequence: TGTGCCAGCACCCCGCTTGGTAGGAGCTCCTACGAGCAGTACTTC. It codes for CASTPLGRSSYEQYF.

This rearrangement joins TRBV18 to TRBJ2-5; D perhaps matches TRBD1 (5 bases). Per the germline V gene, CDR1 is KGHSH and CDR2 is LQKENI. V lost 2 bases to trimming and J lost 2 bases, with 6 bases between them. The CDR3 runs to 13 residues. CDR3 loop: CASSPYRQETQYF. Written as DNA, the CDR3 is TGTGCCAGCTCACCATACAGGCAAGAGACCCAGTACTTC. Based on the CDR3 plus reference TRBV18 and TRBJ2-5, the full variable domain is NAGVMQNPRHLVRRRGQEARLRCSPMKGHSHVYWYRQLPEEGLKFMVYLQKENIIDESGMPKERFSAEFPKEGPSILRIQQVVRGDSAAYFCASSPYRQETQYFGPGTRLLVL.

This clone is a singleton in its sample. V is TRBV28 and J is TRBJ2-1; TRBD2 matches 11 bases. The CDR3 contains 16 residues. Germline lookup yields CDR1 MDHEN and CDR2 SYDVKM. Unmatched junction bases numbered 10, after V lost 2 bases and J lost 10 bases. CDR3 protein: CASSLKRTSGLMEQFF. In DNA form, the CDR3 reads TGTGCCAGCAGTTTAAAAAGGACTAGCGGGCTTATGGAGCAGTTCTTC.

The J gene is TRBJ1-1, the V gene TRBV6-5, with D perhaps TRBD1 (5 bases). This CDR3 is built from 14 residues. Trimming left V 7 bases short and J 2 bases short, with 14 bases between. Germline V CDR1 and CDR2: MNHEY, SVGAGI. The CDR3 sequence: CASTEGGGNTEAFF. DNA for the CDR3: TGTGCCAGCACCGAAGGCGGGGGAAACACTGAAGCTTTCTTT.

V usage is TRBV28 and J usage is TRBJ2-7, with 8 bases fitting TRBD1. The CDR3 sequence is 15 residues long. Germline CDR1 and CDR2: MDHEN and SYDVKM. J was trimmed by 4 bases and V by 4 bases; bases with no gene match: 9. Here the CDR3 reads CASSYQDRVVYEQYF. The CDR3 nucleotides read TGTGCCAGCAGTTATCAGGACAGGGTGGTTTACGAGCAGTACTTC.

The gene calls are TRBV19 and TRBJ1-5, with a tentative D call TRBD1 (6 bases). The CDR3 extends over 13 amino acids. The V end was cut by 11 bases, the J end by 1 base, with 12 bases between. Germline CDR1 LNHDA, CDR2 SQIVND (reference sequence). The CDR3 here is CASTGWSNQPQHF. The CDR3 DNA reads TGTGCCTCAACAGGGTGGAGCAATCAGCCCCAGCATTTT.

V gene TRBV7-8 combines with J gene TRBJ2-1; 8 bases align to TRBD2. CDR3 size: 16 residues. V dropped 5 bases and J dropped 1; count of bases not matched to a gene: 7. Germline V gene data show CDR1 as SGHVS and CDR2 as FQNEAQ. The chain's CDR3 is CASSLSGGGSYNEQFF. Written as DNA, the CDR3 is TGTGCCAGCAGCCTATCGGGGGGGGGATCCTACAATGAGCAGTTCTTC.

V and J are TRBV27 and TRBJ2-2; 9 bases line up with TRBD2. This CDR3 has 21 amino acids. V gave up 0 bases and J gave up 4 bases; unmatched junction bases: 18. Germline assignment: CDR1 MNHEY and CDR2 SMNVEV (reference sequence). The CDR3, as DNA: TGTGCCAGCAGTTTATCTCTTGTTCGGTTTAGCGGGAGCGGGGGCACCGGGGAGCTGTTTTTT. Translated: CASSLSLVRFSGSGGTGELFF.

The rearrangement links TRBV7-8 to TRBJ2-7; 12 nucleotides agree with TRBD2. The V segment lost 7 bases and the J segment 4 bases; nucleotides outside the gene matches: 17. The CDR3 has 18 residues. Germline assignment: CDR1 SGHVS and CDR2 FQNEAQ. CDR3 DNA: TGTGCCAGCACCTTCTGGTCCCGGGCTAGCGGGAGGGAATACGAGCAGTACTTC. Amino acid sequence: CASTFWSRASGREYEQYF.

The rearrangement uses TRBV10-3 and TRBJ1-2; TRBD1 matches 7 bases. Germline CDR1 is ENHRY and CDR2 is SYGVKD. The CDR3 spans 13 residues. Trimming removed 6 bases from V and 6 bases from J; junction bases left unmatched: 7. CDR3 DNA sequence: TGTGCCATCAGCTTCCGGGACAGAGATGGCTACACCTTC. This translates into CAISFRDRDGYTF.

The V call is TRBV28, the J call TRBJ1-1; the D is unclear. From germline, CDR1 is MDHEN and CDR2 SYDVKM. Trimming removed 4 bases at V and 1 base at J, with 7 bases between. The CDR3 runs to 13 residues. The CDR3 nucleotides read TGTGCCAGCAGTTACACAGAGAACACTGAAGCTTTCTTT. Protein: CASSYTENTEAFF. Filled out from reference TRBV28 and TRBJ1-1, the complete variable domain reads DVKVTQSSRYLVKRTGEKVFLECVQDMDHENMFWYRQDPGLGLRLIYFSYDVKMKEKGDIPEGYSVSREKKERFSLILESASTNQTSMYLCASSYTENTEAFFGQGTRLTVV.

CDR3 DNA: TGTGCCAGCAGCTTTGGCCCCGTGACAACTAATGAAAAACTGTTTTTT. Protein product: CASSFGPVTTNEKLFF. The rearrangement joins TRBV11-3 to TRBJ1-4; no clear D. The CDR3 totals 16 residues. With 3 bases removed from V and 0 bases from J, the gap between germline ends came to 11 bases. Germline loops: CDR1 SGHNT, CDR2 YENEEA. The entire variable domain, with the rest obtained from reference TRBV11-3 and TRBJ1-4, is as follows: EAGVVQSPRYKIIEKKQPVAFWCNPISGHNTLYWYLQNLGQGPELLIRYENEEAVDDSQLPKDRFSAERLKGVDSTLKIQPAELGDSAVYLCASSFGPVTTNEKLFFGSGTQLSVL.

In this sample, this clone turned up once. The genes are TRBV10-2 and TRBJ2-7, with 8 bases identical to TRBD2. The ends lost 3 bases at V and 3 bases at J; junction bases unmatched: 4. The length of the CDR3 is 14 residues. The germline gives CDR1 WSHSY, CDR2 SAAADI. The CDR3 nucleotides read TGCGCCAGCAGTGAAGGCCTAGCGGGCTACGAGCAGTACTTC. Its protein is CASSEGLAGYEQYF.

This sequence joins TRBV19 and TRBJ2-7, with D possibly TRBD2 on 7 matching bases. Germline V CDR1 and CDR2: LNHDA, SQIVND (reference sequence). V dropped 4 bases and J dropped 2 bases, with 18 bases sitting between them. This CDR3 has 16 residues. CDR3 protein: CASSTDSRGLTYEQYF. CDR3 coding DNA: TGTGCCAGTAGTACCGACTCCAGGGGACTAACCTACGAGCAGTACTTC. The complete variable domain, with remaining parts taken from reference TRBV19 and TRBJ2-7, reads DGGITQSPKYLFRKEGQNVTLSCEQNLNHDAMYWYRQDPGQGLRLIYYSQIVNDFQKGDIAEGYSVSREKKESFPLTVTSAQKNPTAFYLCASSTDSRGLTYEQYFGPGTRLTVT.

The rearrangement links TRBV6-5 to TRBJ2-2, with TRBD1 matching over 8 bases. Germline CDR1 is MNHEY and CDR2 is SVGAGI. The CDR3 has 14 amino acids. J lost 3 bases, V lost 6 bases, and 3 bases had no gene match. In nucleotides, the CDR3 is TGTGCCAGCAGGGACAGGGAGTACACCGGGGAGCTGTTTTTT. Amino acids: CASRDREYTGELFF.

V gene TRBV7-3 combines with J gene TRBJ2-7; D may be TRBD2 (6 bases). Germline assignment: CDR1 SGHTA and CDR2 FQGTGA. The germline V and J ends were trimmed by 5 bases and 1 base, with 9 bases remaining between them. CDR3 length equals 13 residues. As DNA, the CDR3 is TGTGCCAGCAGCCCCGGGGGTTCCTACGAGCAGTACTTC. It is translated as CASSPGGSYEQYF.

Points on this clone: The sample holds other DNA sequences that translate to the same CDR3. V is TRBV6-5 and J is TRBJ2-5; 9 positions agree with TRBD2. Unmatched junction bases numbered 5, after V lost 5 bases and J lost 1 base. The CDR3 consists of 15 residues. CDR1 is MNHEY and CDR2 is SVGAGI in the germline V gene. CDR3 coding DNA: TGTGCCAGCAGTAGAAGCGGGAGGCCCCAAGAGACCCAGTACTTC. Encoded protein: CASSRSGRPQETQYF.

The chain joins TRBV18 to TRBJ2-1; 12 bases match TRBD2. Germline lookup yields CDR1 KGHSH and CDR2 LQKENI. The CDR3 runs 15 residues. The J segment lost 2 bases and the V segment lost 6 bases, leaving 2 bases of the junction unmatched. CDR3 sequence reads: CASSSSGRAYNEQFF. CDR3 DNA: TGTGCCAGCTCTTCTAGCGGGAGGGCCTACAATGAGCAGTTCTTC.

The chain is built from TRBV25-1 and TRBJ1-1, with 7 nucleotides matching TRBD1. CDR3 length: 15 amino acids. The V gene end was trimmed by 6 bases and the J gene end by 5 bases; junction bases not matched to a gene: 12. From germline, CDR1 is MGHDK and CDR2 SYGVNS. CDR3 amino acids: CASSQGVRGRTEAFF. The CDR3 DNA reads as TGTGCCAGCAGCCAAGGGGTGAGGGGGCGGACTGAAGCTTTCTTT.

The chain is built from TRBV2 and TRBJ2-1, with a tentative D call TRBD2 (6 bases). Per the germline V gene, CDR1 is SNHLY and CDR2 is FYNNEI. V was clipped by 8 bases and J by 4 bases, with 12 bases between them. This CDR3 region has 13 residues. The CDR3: CASEDYKYNEQFF. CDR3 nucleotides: TGTGCCAGCGAGGACTACAAGTACAATGAGCAGTTCTTC.

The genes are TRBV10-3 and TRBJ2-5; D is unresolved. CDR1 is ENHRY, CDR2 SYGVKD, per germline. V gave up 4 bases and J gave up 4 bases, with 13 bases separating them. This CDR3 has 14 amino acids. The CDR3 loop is CAISGSRPPETQYF. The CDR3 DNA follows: TGTGCCATCAGTGGGTCGCGCCCACCAGAGACCCAGTACTTC.

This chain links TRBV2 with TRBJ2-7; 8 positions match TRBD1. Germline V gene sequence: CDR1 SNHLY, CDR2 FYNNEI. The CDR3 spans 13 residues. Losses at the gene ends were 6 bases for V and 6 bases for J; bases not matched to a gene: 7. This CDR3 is CASRGDRGGEQYF. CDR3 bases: TGTGCCAGCAGGGGAGACAGGGGAGGCGAGCAGTACTTC.

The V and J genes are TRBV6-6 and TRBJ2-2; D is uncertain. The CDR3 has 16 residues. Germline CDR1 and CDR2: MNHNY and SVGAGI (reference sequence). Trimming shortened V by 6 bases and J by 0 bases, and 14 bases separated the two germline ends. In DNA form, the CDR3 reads TGTGCCAGCAGGTATATTACGGGTCCGAACACCGGGGAGCTGTTTTTT. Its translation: CASRYITGPNTGELFF.

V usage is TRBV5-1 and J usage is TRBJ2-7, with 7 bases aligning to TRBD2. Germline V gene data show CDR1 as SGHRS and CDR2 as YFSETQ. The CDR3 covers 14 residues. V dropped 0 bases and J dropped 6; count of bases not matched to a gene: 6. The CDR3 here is CASSLESRGGEQYF. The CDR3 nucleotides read TGCGCCAGCAGCTTGGAATCGCGCGGGGGCGAGCAGTACTTC.

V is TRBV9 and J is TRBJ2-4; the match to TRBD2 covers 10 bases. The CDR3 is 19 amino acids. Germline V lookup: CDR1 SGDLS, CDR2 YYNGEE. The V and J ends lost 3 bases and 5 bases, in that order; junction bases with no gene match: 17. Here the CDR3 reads CASSGDRDLASGRENIQYF. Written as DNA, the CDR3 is TGTGCCAGCAGCGGAGACAGGGACCTAGCTAGCGGGAGAGAAAACATTCAGTACTTC.

The CDR3 region is CASSFEVGQPQHF. CDR3 nucleotide sequence: TGCGCCAGCAGCTTCGAGGTCGGGCAGCCCCAGCATTTT. The chain joins TRBV5-1 to TRBJ1-5; D ambiguous. Deletions cut 2 bases from V and 7 bases from J, with 10 bases between. CDR3 length: 13 amino acids. Germline CDR1 reads SGHRS; CDR2 reads YFSETQ.

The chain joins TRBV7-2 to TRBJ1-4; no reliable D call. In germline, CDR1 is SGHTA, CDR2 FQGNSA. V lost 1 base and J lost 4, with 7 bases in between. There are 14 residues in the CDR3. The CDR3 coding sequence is TGTGCCAGCAGCTTAGGAGGAATTAATGAAAAACTGTTTTTT. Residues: CASSLGGINEKLFF.

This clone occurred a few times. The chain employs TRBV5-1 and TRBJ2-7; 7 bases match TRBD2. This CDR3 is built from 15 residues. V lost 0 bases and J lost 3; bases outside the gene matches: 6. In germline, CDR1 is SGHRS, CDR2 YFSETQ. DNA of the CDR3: TGCGCCAGCAGCTTGGGAGGGACTATAGACTACGAGCAGTACTTC. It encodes CASSLGGTIDYEQYF.

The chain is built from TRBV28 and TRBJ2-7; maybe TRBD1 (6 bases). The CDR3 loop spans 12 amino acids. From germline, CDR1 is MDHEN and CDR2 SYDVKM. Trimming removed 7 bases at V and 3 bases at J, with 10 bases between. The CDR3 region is CASNSGHYEQYF. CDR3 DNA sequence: TGTGCCAGCAACTCGGGACACTACGAGCAGTACTTC.

The CDR3 reads CASTPTIAGGSYNEQFF. CDR3 nucleotides: TGTGCCAGCACCCCAACAATAGCGGGAGGATCTTACAATGAGCAGTTCTTC. The chain combines TRBV5-4 with TRBJ2-1; TRBD2 matches at 10 bases. The CDR3 runs to 17 residues. CDR1 SGHNT and CDR2 YYREEE come from the germline V gene (reference sequence). The junction had 13 bases not matched to a gene; V was cut back by 6 bases and J by 4 bases.